This record covers a single T cell receptor (beta chain). Its antigen is as yet unknown. The data stem from a study of OX40 agonist ivuxolimab in advanced cancers. The study, taken as a whole, reports: Dosing at 0.1 to 3.0 mg/kg was accompanied by clonal expansion of CD4+ and CD8+ blood T cells by week 6. In the expanded peripheral T cells, antigen specificity was never determined.

The assay was immunoSEQ multiplex PCR, and TCRdb's table has in-frame clones only and misses some. This repertoire shows 95,000 to 150,000 clones, about 93% found once; its top ten account for approximately 0.15%. V lost 5 bases, J lost 4 bases, and 9 bases lay in between. Germline loops: CDR1 SGHTA, CDR2 FQGNSA. The CDR3 consists of 13 residues. This sequence was found in an adult with an advanced solid tumor such as melanoma, head and neck, liver or kidney cancer. Here the sequenced sample was CD4+ or CD8+ T cells sorted from blood, taken in a trial of the OX40 agonist ivuxolimab. The chain links TRBV7-2 to TRBJ2-1; possible D gene TRBD2, 6 bases. The CDR3 region is CASSPDYYNEQFF. CDR3 DNA: TGTGCCAGCAGCCCGGACTATTACAATGAGCAGTTCTTC.